The 24 T cell receptor beta chains presented below share a single source sample, sequenced in a study of T cell clones after liver transplantation. The assay was immunoSEQ multiplex PCR, and TCRdb's table has in-frame clones only and misses some. The profile shows 45,000 to 60,000 clones, roughly nine tenths of them singletons. The input for sequencing was CD8+ T cells from blood, taken 12 months after liver transplant. These TCRs come from a human patient who received a liver transplant. Some T cells may have originated in the graft donor.

The CDR3 coding sequence is TGTGCCAGCAGCCAGGGGGCAGGGGGCTTCGCAGATACGCAGTATTTT. This sequence encodes CASSQGAGGFADTQYF. The chain recombines TRBV28 with TRBJ2-3, with 8 bases matching TRBD1. This CDR3 comprises 16 residues. V was clipped by 6 bases and J by 4 bases; unmatched bases: 12. Germline V lookup: CDR1 MDHEN, CDR2 SYDVKM.

This clone was seen only a few times. The genes are TRBV2 and TRBJ2-1, with 8 bases matching TRBD2. In germline, CDR1 is SNHLY, CDR2 FYNNEI. CDR3 length: 16 residues. V gave up 6 bases and J gave up 2 bases; unmatched junction bases: 9. The CDR3 is CASSREASGPYNEQFF. The CDR3, as DNA: TGTGCCAGCAGCCGAGAGGCTAGCGGGCCCTACAATGAGCAGTTCTTC.

V usage is TRBV2 and J usage is TRBJ2-1; 9 nucleotides agree with TRBD1. This CDR3 contains 16 residues. Per the germline V gene, CDR1 is SNHLY and CDR2 is FYNNEI. V dropped 1 base and J dropped 3; count of bases not matched to a gene: 4. Here the CDR3 reads CASSEGGTGIYNEQFF. In DNA, the CDR3 is TGTGCCAGCAGTGAAGGCGGGACAGGGATCTACAATGAGCAGTTCTTC.

The chain couples TRBV28 to TRBJ1-5, with D possibly matching TRBD1 (6 bases). Germline V gene data show CDR1 as MDHEN and CDR2 as SYDVKM. This CDR3 is built from 14 residues. With 4 bases removed from V and 7 bases from J, the gap between germline ends came to 14 bases. CDR3 sequence (DNA): TGTGCCAGCAGTTCTACAGGGTCTGGACAGCCCCAGCATTTT. This codes for CASSSTGSGQPQHF. Full variable domain (missing parts from reference TRBV28 and TRBJ1-5): DVKVTQSSRYLVKRTGEKVFLECVQDMDHENMFWYRQDPGLGLRLIYFSYDVKMKEKGDIPEGYSVSREKKERFSLILESASTNQTSMYLCASSSTGSGQPQHFGDGTRLSIL.

The CDR3 DNA reads as TGTGCCAGCAGCGTAGAAGGGGGTAGTATCTATGGCTACACCTTC. Translated: CASSVEGGSIYGYTF. V is TRBV9 and J is TRBJ1-2; D may be TRBD1 (6 bases). The ends were cut back, 0 bases at V and 4 bases at J, with 13 bases in the middle. There are 15 residues in the CDR3. Germline V gene sequence: CDR1 SGDLS, CDR2 YYNGEE.

The rearrangement links TRBV27 to TRBJ2-2; D gene uncertain. Trimming stripped 3 bases from V and 1 base from J, with 6 bases between. The CDR3 length is 14 residues. Per the germline V gene, CDR1 is MNHEY and CDR2 is SMNVEV (reference sequence). The CDR3 region has the DNA TGTGCCAGCAGTTTCGGTGTGAACACCGGGGAGCTGTTTTTT. It specifies CASSFGVNTGELFF.

This chain connects TRBV27 to TRBJ1-5; no clear D gene. The CDR3 covers 14 residues. The V and J ends lost 4 bases and 0 bases respectively, with 7 bases between them. CDR1 MNHEY and CDR2 SMNVEV come from the germline V gene (reference sequence). CDR3 sequence reads: CASSSVGSNQPQHF. The CDR3 nucleotides read TGTGCCAGCAGTTCGGTAGGTAGCAATCAGCCCCAGCATTTT.

CDR3 in amino acids: CASSRRGEITEAFF. CDR3 nucleotides: TGTGCCAGCTCCCGCAGGGGCGAAATCACTGAAGCTTTCTTT. The gene calls are TRBV18 and TRBJ1-1, with a weak D call TRBD1 (6 bases). The length of the CDR3 is 14 residues. Germline V gene lookup returns CDR1 KGHSH and CDR2 LQKENI. V shed 6 bases and J shed 4 bases, with 15 bases lying between them.

This sequence joins TRBV29-1 and TRBJ1-2; D might be TRBD1 (5 bases). The CDR3 consists of 13 residues. Trimming pared 1 base from V and 2 bases from J, leaving 8 bases between. CDR1 and CDR2 from the germline V gene are SQVTM and ANQGSEA. The CDR3 DNA reads TGCAGCGTTGAAGGCGGGGGGAACTATGGCTACACCTTC. Translated: CSVEGGGNYGYTF. The variable domain in full, with the rest retrieved from reference TRBV29-1 and TRBJ1-2, is SAVISQKPSRDICQRGTSLTIQCQVDSQVTMMFWYRQQPGQSLTLIATANQGSEATYESGFVIDKFPISRPNLTFSTLTVSNMSPEDSSIYLCSVEGGGNYGYTFGSGTRLTVV.

The chain couples TRBV11-2 to TRBJ1-3; a weak D match, TRBD1 (5 bases). V lost 1 base and J 1 base, leaving 11 bases between the germline ends. The CDR3 covers 16 residues. Looked up from germline, CDR1 is SGHAT and CDR2 is FQNNGV. CDR3 bases: TGTGCCAGCAGCTTAGCTGGGACGTATTCTGGAAACACCATATATTTT. Translated: CASSLAGTYSGNTIYF.

Only one count was recorded for this clone. The V and J genes are TRBV29-1 and TRBJ1-1; D is unclear. With 7 bases removed from V and 11 bases from J, the gap between germline ends came to 8 bases. The CDR3 has 8 amino acids. In germline, CDR1 is SQVTM, CDR2 ANQGSEA. As DNA, the CDR3 is TGCAGCGCTACGGGGGCTTTCTTT. Amino acid sequence: CSATGAFF.

CDR3 DNA sequence: TGTGCCAGCAGCACCGGGACTAGCGGGAGGGCCGACGAGCAGTACTTC. Its protein is CASSTGTSGRADEQYF. This sequence joins TRBV7-9 and TRBJ2-7, with 16 nucleotides matching TRBD2. The V gene end was trimmed by 5 bases and the J gene end by 5 bases; junction bases not matched to a gene: 6. Germline V gene lookup returns CDR1 SEHNR and CDR2 FQNEAQ (reference sequence). The CDR3 totals 16 residues.

V and J are TRBV19 and TRBJ1-1; D is uncertain. Germline CDR1 reads LNHDA; CDR2 reads SQIVND (reference sequence). The V end was cut by 2 bases, the J end by 4 bases, with 14 bases between. The CDR3 consists of 15 residues. The CDR3 reads CASSINFPVGTEAFF. The CDR3 DNA sequence: TGTGCCAGTAGTATAAACTTCCCGGTTGGCACTGAAGCTTTCTTT. Full variable domain (outside the CDR3, taken from reference TRBV19 and TRBJ1-1): DGGITQSPKYLFRKEGQNVTLSCEQNLNHDAMYWYRQDPGQGLRLIYYSQIVNDFQKGDIAEGYSVSREKKESFPLTVTSAQKNPTAFYLCASSINFPVGTEAFFGQGTRLTVV.

J is TRBJ2-7 and V is TRBV11-2; D ambiguous. V was pared by 3 bases and J by 5 bases, with 14 bases between. CDR1 is SGHAT, CDR2 FQNNGV, per germline. This CDR3 has 14 residues. The CDR3 DNA follows: TGTGCCAGCAGCTTTACCCCCGGAGCCGACGAGCAGTACTTC. Translating it yields CASSFTPGADEQYF.

The chain combines TRBV10-2 with TRBJ2-7; D unresolved. CDR1 WSHSY and CDR2 SAAADI come from the germline V gene. The CDR3 extends over 15 amino acids. Trimming removed 3 bases at V and 2 bases at J, with 14 bases between. The CDR3 bases are TGCGCCAGCAGTGAAACTCTCCAACTTGCCTACGAGCAGTACTTC. Protein: CASSETLQLAYEQYF.

J is TRBJ1-5 and V is TRBV7-9, with D tentatively TRBD1 (6 bases). The CDR3 covers 15 residues. In germline, CDR1 is SEHNR, CDR2 FQNEAQ (reference sequence). Trimming cost V 3 bases and J 5 bases, with 14 bases left between them. CDR3 in amino acids: CASSFSGAGDQPQHF. The CDR3 nucleotides read TGTGCCAGCAGCTTCTCAGGGGCGGGTGATCAGCCCCAGCATTTT.

V and J are TRBV7-9 and TRBJ2-5; 12 bases match TRBD1. In germline, CDR1 is SEHNR, CDR2 FQNEAQ (reference sequence). Trimming at V came to 3 bases and at J to 5 bases, leaving 7 bases not matched to a gene. This CDR3 comprises 16 residues. CDR3 sequence: CASSFRDRGLGETQYF. The CDR3, as DNA: TGTGCCAGCAGCTTCCGGGACAGGGGGCTCGGGGAGACCCAGTACTTC.

The chain carries TRBV5-4 and TRBJ2-7; no clear D gene. CDR1 and CDR2 (germline): SGHNT, YYREEE (reference sequence). Trimming took off 4 bases at V and 0 bases at J, with 8 bases between the two ends. The CDR3 extends over 13 amino acids. This CDR3 is CASSVKSSYEQYF. The CDR3, as DNA: TGTGCCAGCAGCGTTAAAAGCTCCTACGAGCAGTACTTC.

This chain uses TRBV14 with TRBJ2-1; 8 bases are shared with TRBD1. J was trimmed by 4 bases and V by 4 bases; bases with no gene match: 15. The CDR3 is made up of 18 amino acids. Germline V CDR1 and CDR2: SGHDN, FVKESK. CDR3 protein: CASSLLIPRDRRYNEQFF. CDR3 nucleotide sequence: TGTGCCAGCAGCCTACTCATCCCCCGGGACAGGCGTTACAATGAGCAGTTCTTC.

This clone is medium-sized in the sample. The sample holds other DNA sequences that translate to the same CDR3. This chain uses TRBV19 with TRBJ2-7, with 7 bases that match TRBD1. The V gene's germline CDR1 is LNHDA and CDR2 SQIVND (reference sequence). V shed 6 bases and J 2 bases; nucleotides not matched to a gene: 4. The CDR3 spans 13 residues. CDR3 sequence (DNA): TGTGCCAGTAGCCCTGGACAGGCCTACGAGCAGTACTTC. It is translated as CASSPGQAYEQYF.

The chain combines TRBV2 with TRBJ2-7; the match to TRBD1 covers 8 bases. V was clipped by 2 bases and J by 3 bases; unmatched bases: 6. CDR3 length equals 15 residues. Looked up from germline, CDR1 is SNHLY and CDR2 is FYNNEI. The CDR3 DNA sequence: TGTGCCAGCAGTGAAACCAGGGGGCCGTTCTACGAGCAGTACTTC. Its translation: CASSETRGPFYEQYF.

The chain carries TRBV5-4 and TRBJ2-2, with a possible D match to TRBD1 (5 bases). V was shortened by 7 bases and J by 5 bases, with 9 bases between the two germline ends. The CDR3 sequence is 12 residues long. The germline gives CDR1 SGHNT, CDR2 YYREEE (reference sequence). This CDR3 is CASSPGTGELFF. The CDR3 DNA reads TGTGCCAGCTCCCCAGGGACCGGGGAGCTGTTTTTT.

The CDR3 nucleotides read TGTGCCAGCAGCAGGGCTGTGGATGAGCAGTTCTTC. Its translation: CASSRAVDEQFF. The chain links TRBV28 to TRBJ2-1, with D maybe TRBD1 (5 bases). Trimming removed 6 bases at V and 8 bases at J, with 11 bases between. The CDR3 consists of 12 residues. Germline V gene data show CDR1 as MDHEN and CDR2 as SYDVKM.

The chain links TRBV7-9 to TRBJ2-3; 7 bases map to TRBD1. The V gene's germline CDR1 is SEHNR and CDR2 FQNEAQ (reference sequence). The CDR3 consists of 15 residues. Unmatched junction bases numbered 5, after V lost 5 bases and J lost 0 bases. The CDR3 nucleotides are TGTGCCAGCAGCCCCGACAGGGCTAGCACAGATACGCAGTATTTT. Amino acid sequence: CASSPDRASTDTQYF.